This T cell receptor beta chain was captured in a study of T cell responses to AZD1222 COVID-19 vaccine. Study-level results: All repertoire sampling was performed exclusively after the peak T cell response. The study reported that nearly half of spike-specific TCRs target unmutated variant regions. Spike-specific TCR breadth and depth were elevated following two AZD1222 doses. The donor cohort was predominantly white British with a female majority, and clonal diversity may have been underestimated.

Data came from immunoSEQ multiplex PCR; TCRdb stores just in-frame clones and leaves some out. Here the sample spans approximately 140,000 clones, 80% to 95% being singletons. CDR3 length: 15 residues. The V and J ends lost 0 bases and 4 bases respectively, with 10 bases between them. The germline gives CDR1 LGHDT, CDR2 YNNKEL (reference sequence). Of note for this clone: The antigen remains undetermined.

The sequence came from an adult who received the AZD1222 COVID-19 vaccine. This chain joins TRBV3-1 (or the pseudogene TRBV3-2) and TRBJ2-1; no clear D gene. The starting material was peripheral blood, obtained 28 days after the second AZD1222 dose. CDR3 amino acids: CASSQDRNTYNEQFF. CDR3 nucleotide sequence: TGTGCCAGCAGCCAAGATAGGAACACTTACAATGAGCAGTTCTTC.